The rows below give T cell receptor beta chains drawn from one sample of a study of T cell responses to AZD1222 COVID-19 vaccine. Only in-frame clones appear in the TCRdb table, and some are missing; sequencing was by immunoSEQ multiplex PCR. The data show some 120,000 clones, with roughly 87% seen just once and about 1.2% held by the top ten. This specimen was peripheral blood, taken on day 0 of AZD1222 vaccination. All receptors come from an adult in good health. The conserved cysteine and the conserved F or W are not part of the CDR3 here.

V: TRBV7-2
J: TRBJ2-7
CDR3: ASGSGGSSYEQY

V: TRBV4-1
J: TRBJ1-2
CDR3: ASSRRTGEYGYT

V: TRBV6-2/TRBV6-3
J: TRBJ1-1
CDR3: ASSYLDWLTEAF

V: TRBV9
J: TRBJ2-1
CDR3: ASSPRGGTYNEQF

V: TRBV3-1/TRBV3-2
J: TRBJ1-2
CDR3: ASSPRANYGYT

V: TRBV30
J: TRBJ1-2
CDR3: AWRGGGMIYGYT

V: TRBV6-2/TRBV6-3
J: TRBJ1-5
CDR3: ASSYSNRVNQPQH

V: TRBV5-4
J: TRBJ1-1
CDR3: ASSWGGTEAF

V: TRBV6-5
J: TRBJ2-1
CDR3: ASSYGSVIRDNEQF

V: TRBV7-9
J: TRBJ1-4
CDR3: ASSLAEEIRLF

V: TRBV30
J: TRBJ1-6
CDR3: AWAGTGGSPLH

V: TRBV11-2
J: TRBJ2-1
CDR3: ASSINAPLLYNEQF

V: TRBV7-9
J: TRBJ2-5
CDR3: ASSLVGEGLRGY

V: TRBV19
J: TRBJ2-5
CDR3: ASSIPPDRGIETQY

V: TRBV10-2
J: TRBJ2-1
CDR3: ASGRGSYNEQF

V: TRBV7-2
J: TRBJ2-5
CDR3: ASSLQSGGGQETQY

V: TRBV7-8
J: TRBJ2-2
CDR3: ASSTPDRHTGELF

V: TRBV9
J: TRBJ1-2
CDR3: ASSPQDRVGYGYT

V: TRBV2
J: TRBJ1-1
CDR3: ASNRDRYTEAF

V: TRBV7-9
J: TRBJ2-1
CDR3: ASSLVSGGYNEQF

V: TRBV10-2
J: TRBJ2-1
CDR3: ASRETSGGAVGQF

V: TRBV4-1
J: TRBJ2-3
CDR3: ASSQGAGSTDTQY

V: TRBV30
J: TRBJ2-4
CDR3: AWSVGGANIQY

V: TRBV4-2
J: TRBJ2-7
CDR3: ASSQGLRSGGLDEQY

V: TRBV12-3/TRBV12-4
J: TRBJ2-3
CDR3: ASSFTDTQY

V: TRBV10-3
J: TRBJ2-1
CDR3: AISESGGQGMYNEQF

V: TRBV4-3
J: TRBJ1-1
CDR3: ASSHHTGADTEAF

V: TRBV3-1/TRBV3-2
J: TRBJ1-1
CDR3: ASSQVHLGEAF

V: TRBV29-1
J: TRBJ2-3
CDR3: SATPEGTQY

V: TRBV6-2/TRBV6-3
J: TRBJ1-2
CDR3: ASSQSGYGYT

V: TRBV18
J: TRBJ1-1
CDR3: ASSRDGNTEAF

V: TRBV6-2/TRBV6-3
J: TRBJ2-2
CDR3: ASSYAGSGELF

V: TRBV5-6
J: TRBJ1-2
CDR3: ASSSTGTVIYGYT

V: TRBV6-5
J: TRBJ1-2
CDR3: ASTPTVNYGYT

V: TRBV4-2
J: TRBJ2-3
CDR3: ASSQEVGVNTQY

V: TRBV12-2
J: TRBJ1-3
CDR3: ASRLGSCRGSGNTIY

V: TRBV7-9
J: TRBJ2-2
CDR3: ASSRGEAANTGELF

V: TRBV6-1
J: TRBJ2-7
CDR3: ASSEATGRSAYEQY

V: TRBV6-2/TRBV6-3
J: TRBJ2-7
CDR3: ASSSGPSFSNEQY

V: TRBV6-5
J: TRBJ1-2
CDR3: ASSYAGLGDGYT

V: TRBV3-1/TRBV3-2
J: TRBJ1-1
CDR3: ASSQGLAKTNTEAF

V: TRBV9
J: TRBJ2-3
CDR3: ASSVGGLADTQY